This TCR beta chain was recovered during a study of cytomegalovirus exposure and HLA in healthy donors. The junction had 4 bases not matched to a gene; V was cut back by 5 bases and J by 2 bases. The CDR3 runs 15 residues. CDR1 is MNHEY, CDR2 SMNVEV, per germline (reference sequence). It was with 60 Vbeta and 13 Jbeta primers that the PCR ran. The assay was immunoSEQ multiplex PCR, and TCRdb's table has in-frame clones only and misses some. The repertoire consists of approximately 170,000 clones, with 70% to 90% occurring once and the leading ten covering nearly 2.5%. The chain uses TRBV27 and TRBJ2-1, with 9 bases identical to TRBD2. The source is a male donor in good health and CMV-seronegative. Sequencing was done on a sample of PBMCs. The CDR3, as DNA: TGTGCCAGCAGTGGGGGCGGGAGGGCCTACAATGAGCAGTTCTTC. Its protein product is CASSGGGRAYNEQFF.